This T cell receptor (beta chain) comes out of a study of T-cell reconstitution after alpha-beta-depleted transplantation in children. Notes on the study in general: Where alpha-beta T cells came from about two months after transplant was reportedly several hundred expanded graft clones. Most T-cell counts and diversity one year after the transplant came from T cells that were newly produced.

The TCRbeta library incorporated unique molecular identifiers. TCRdb reprocessed the PCR reads with MiXCR, giving one entry per CDR3 protein. Of 200,000 to 300,000 distinct CDR3 sequences listed, roughly a quarter are singletons. The CDR3 sequence is 16 residues long. V lost 0 bases to trimming and J lost 2 bases, with 15 bases between them. The germline V gene has CDR1 SGDLS and CDR2 YYNGEE. A few counts support this clonotype. The antigen remains undetermined. The sequencing used PBMCs, collected before TCRalphabeta/CD19-depleted stem cell transplant. This TCR derives from a girl aged 2 to 9 with Fanconi anemia, due to receive a stem cell transplant. The chain links TRBV9 to TRBJ2-7; a weak D match, TRBD2 (6 bases). The CDR3 region is CASSVEGGVTPYEQYF. Written as DNA, the CDR3 is TGTGCCAGCAGCGTAGAAGGCGGGGTGACCCCCTACGAGCAGTACTTC.